This T cell receptor (beta chain) emerged from a study of cytomegalovirus exposure and HLA in healthy donors. Findings and caveats of the study: The authors reported that TCR beta sequences could predict HLA-A and HLA-B alleles. These predictions were accurate for most subjects in the first cohort. The classifier, whose performance was assessed in both the original and validation cohorts, reportedly diagnosed cytomegalovirus status with high specificity and sensitivity.

This CDR3 spans 12 amino acids. In germline, CDR1 is SEHNR, CDR2 FQNEAQ (reference sequence). Trimming stripped 8 bases from V and 0 bases from J, with 7 bases between. Note on this clone: Its antigen is currently unknown.

Amplification used 60 Vbeta primers and 13 Jbeta primers. The protocol was immunoSEQ multiplex PCR, while the TCRdb copy is restricted to in-frame clones and leaves out a portion. The data contain roughly 180,000 clones, 84% of them singletons. The specimen was PBMCs. V and J are TRBV7-9 and TRBJ1-1; D not certain. The sequence derives from a man aged 18-30 years in good health and CMV-seronegative. The CDR3 DNA reads TGTGCCAGCGGGCCGATGAACACTGAAGCTTTCTTT. This translates into CASGPMNTEAFF.